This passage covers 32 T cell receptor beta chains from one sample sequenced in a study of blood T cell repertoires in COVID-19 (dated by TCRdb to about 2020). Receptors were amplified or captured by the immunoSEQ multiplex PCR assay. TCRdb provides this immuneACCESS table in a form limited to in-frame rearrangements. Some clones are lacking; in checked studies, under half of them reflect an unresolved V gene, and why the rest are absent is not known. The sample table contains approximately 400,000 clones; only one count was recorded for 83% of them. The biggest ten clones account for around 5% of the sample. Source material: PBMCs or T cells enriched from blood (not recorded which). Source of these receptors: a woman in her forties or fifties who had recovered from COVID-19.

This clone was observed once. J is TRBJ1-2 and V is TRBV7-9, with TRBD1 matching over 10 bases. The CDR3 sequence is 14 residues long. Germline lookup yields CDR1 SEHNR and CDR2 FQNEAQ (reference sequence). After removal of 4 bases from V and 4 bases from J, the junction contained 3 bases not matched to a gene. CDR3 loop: CASSYGQGVYGYTF. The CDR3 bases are TGTGCCAGCAGCTACGGACAGGGGGTCTATGGCTACACCTTC.

This CDR3 reads CASSVAGGSSYEQYF. The CDR3 DNA follows: TGTGCCAGCAGCGTCGCGGGCGGGAGCTCCTACGAGCAGTACTTC. This rearrangement joins TRBV7-6 to TRBJ2-7, with 7 bases aligning to TRBD2. This CDR3 spans 15 amino acids. Trimming at V came to 5 bases and at J to 0 bases, leaving 7 bases not matched to a gene. Germline-derived CDR1 and CDR2 are SGHVS and FNYEAQ.

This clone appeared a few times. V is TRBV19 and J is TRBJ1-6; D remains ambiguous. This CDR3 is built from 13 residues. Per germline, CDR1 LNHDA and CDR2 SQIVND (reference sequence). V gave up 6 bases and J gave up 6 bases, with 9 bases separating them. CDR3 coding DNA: TGTGCCAGTAGGAAAACACGTAATTCACCCCTCCACTTT. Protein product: CASRKTRNSPLHF.

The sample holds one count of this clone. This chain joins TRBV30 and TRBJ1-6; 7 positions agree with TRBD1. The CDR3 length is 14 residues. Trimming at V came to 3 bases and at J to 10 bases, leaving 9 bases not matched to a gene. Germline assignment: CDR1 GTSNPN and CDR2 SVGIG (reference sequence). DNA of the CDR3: TGTGCCTGGAGAGGGACAGTCCTCATGTCACCCCTCCACTTT. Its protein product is CAWRGTVLMSPLHF.

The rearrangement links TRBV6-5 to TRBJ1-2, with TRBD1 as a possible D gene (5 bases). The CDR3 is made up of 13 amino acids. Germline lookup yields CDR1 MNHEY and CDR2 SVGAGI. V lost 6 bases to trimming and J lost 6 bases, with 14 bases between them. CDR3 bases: TGTGCCAGCAGCGCCCAGGCAGGGCATGGCTACACCTTC. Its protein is CASSAQAGHGYTF.

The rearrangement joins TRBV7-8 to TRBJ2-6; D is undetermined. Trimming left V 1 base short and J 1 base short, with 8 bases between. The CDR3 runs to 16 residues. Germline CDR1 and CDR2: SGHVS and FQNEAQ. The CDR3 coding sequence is TGTGCCAGCAGCTTAGTAGGCGGTTCTGGGGCCAACGTCCTGACTTTC. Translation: CASSLVGGSGANVLTF.

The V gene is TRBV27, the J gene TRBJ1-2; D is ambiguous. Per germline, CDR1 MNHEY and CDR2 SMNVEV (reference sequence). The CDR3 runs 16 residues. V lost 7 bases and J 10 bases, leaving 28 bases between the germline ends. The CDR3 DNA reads TGTGCCAGCACTCCTGGTAAATTGGTAGCCCGTACCTCCTACACCTTC. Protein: CASTPGKLVARTSYTF.

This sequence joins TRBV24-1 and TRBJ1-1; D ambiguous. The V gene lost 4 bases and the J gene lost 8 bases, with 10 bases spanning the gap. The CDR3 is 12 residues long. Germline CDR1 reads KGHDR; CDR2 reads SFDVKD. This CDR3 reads CATSEPGGEAFF. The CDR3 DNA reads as TGTGCCACCAGTGAACCGGGAGGAGAAGCTTTCTTT.

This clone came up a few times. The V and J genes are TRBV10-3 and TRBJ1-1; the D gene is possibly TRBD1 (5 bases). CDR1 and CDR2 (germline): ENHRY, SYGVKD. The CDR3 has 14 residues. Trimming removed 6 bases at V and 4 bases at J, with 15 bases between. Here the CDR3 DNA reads TGTGCCATCAGCGGGGGGGTAGGGGCCACTGAAGCTTTCTTT. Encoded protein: CAISGGVGATEAFF.

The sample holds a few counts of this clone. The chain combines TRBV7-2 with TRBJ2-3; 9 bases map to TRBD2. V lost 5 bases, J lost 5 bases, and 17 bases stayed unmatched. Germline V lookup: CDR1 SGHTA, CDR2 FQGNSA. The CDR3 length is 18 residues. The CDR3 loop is CASSPPVGGGAERDTQYF. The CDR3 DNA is TGTGCCAGCAGCCCCCCTGTGGGCGGGGGGGCGGAGAGAGATACGCAGTATTTT. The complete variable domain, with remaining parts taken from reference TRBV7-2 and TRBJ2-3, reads GAGVSQSPSNKVTEKGKDVELRCDPISGHTALYWYRQSLGQGLEFLIYFQGNSAPDKSGLPSDRFSAERTGGSVSTLTIQRTQQEDSAVYLCASSPPVGGGAERDTQYFGPGTRLTVL.

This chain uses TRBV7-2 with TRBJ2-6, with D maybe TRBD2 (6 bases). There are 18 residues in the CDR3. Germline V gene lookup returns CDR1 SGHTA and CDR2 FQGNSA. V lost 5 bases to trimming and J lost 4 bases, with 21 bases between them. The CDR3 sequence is CASSPMPGESSGANVLTF. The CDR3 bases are TGTGCCAGCAGCCCCATGCCGGGGGAATCGTCCGGGGCCAACGTCCTGACTTTC.

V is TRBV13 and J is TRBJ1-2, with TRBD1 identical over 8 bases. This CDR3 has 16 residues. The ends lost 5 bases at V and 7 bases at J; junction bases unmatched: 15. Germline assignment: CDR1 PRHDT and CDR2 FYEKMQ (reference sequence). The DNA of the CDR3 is TGTGCCAGCAGCATGATCCAACAGGGGGGGAAAAGTGGCTACACCTTC. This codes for CASSMIQQGGKSGYTF.

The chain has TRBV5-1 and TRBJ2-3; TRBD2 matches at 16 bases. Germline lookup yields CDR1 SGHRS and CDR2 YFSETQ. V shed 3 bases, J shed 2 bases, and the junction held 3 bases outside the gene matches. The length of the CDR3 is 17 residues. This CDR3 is CASSSGTSGGDTDTQYF. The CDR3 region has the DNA TGCGCCAGCAGCTCCGGGACTAGCGGGGGGGACACAGATACGCAGTATTTT.

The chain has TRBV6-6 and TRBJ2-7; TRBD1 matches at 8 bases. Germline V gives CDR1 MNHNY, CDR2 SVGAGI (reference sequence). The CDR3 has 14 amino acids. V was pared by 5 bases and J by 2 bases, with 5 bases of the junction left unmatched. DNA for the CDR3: TGTGCCAGCAGTCAGGGACAGGCGGCCTACGAGCAGTACTTC. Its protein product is CASSQGQAAYEQYF.

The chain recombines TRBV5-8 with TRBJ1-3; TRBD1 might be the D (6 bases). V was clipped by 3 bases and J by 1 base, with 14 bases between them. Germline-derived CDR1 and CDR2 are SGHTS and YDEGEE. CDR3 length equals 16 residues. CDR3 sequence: CASSSPEGGSGNTIYF. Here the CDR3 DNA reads TGTGCCAGCAGCTCTCCCGAAGGGGGATCTGGAAACACCATATATTTT.

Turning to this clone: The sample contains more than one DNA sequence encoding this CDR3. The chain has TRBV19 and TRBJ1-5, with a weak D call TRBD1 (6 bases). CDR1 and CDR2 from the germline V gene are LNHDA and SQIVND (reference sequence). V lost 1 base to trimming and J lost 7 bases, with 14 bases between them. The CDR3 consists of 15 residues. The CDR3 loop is CASSIVAGAGQPQHF. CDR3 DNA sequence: TGTGCCAGTAGTATAGTAGCAGGGGCAGGACAGCCCCAGCATTTT.

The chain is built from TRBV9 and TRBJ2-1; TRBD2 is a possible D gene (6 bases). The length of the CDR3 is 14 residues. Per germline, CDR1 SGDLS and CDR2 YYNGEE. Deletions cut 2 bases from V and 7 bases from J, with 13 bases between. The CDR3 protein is CASSVRPGRNEQFF. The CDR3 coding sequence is TGTGCCAGCAGCGTTCGTCCTGGGAGGAATGAGCAGTTCTTC.

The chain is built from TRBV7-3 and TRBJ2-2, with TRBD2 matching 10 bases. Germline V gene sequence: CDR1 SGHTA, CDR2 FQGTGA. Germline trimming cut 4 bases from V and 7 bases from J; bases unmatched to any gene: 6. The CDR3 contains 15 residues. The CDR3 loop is CASSSSGRGGGELFF. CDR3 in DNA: TGTGCCAGCAGCTCCAGCGGGAGGGGCGGCGGGGAGCTGTTTTTT.

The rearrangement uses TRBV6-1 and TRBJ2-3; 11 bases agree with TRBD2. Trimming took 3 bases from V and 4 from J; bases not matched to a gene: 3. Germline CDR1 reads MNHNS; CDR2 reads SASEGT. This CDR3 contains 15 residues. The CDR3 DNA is TGTGCCAGCAGTGAGGTAGCGGGAGGGCCAGATACGCAGTATTTT. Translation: CASSEVAGGPDTQYF.

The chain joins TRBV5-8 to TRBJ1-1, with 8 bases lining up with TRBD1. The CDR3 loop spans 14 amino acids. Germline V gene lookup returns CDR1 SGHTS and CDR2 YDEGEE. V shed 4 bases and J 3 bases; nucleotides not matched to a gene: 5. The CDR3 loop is CASSLTGGDTEAFF. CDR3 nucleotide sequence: TGTGCCAGCAGCCTCACAGGGGGGGACACTGAAGCTTTCTTT.

The chain's CDR3 is CASSVGTGPSSGYTF. CDR3 coding DNA: TGTGCCAGCAGTGTGGGTACAGGGCCCTCAAGTGGCTACACCTTC. The J gene is TRBJ1-2, the V gene TRBV2; TRBD1 might be the D (6 bases). Trimming left V 4 bases short and J 7 bases short, with 19 bases between. The length of the CDR3 is 15 residues. The germline gives CDR1 SNHLY, CDR2 FYNNEI.

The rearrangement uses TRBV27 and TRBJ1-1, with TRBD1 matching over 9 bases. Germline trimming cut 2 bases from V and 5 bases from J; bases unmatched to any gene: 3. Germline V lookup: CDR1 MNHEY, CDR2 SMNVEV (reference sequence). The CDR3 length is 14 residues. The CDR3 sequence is CASSLRQGVTEAFF. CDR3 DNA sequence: TGTGCCAGCAGTTTAAGACAGGGGGTTACTGAAGCTTTCTTT.

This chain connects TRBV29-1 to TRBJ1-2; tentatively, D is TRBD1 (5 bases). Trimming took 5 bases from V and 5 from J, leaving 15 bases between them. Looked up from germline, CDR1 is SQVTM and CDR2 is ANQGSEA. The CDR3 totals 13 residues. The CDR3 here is CSVQTVRGYGYTF. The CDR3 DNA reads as TGCAGCGTTCAGACAGTCCGAGGATATGGCTACACCTTC. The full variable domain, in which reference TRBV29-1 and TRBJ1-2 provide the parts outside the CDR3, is SAVISQKPSRDICQRGTSLTIQCQVDSQVTMMFWYRQQPGQSLTLIATANQGSEATYESGFVIDKFPISRPNLTFSTLTVSNMSPEDSSIYLCSVQTVRGYGYTFGSGTRLTVV.

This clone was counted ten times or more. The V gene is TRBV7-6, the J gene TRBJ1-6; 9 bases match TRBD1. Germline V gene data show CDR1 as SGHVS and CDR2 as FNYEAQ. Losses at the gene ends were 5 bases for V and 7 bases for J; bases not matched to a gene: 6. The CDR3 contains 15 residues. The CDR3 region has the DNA TGTGCCAGCAGCCAGACAGGGGGGAAAAATTCACCCCTCCACTTT. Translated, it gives CASSQTGGKNSPLHF.

DNA for the CDR3: TGTGCCAGCAGTCTAAGGGGGACTAGCGGGTTCTGGGAGACCCAGTACTTC. Its protein is CASSLRGTSGFWETQYF. The chain uses TRBV27 and TRBJ2-5, with 12 bases aligning to TRBD2. In germline, CDR1 is MNHEY, CDR2 SMNVEV (reference sequence). There are 17 residues in the CDR3. V shed 5 bases, J shed 5 bases, and the junction held 12 bases outside the gene matches.

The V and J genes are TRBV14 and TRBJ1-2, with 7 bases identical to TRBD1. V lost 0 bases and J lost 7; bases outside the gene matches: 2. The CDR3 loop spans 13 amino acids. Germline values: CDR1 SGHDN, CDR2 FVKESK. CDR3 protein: CASSQDDRAGYTF. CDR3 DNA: TGTGCCAGCAGCCAAGACGACAGGGCTGGCTACACCTTC.

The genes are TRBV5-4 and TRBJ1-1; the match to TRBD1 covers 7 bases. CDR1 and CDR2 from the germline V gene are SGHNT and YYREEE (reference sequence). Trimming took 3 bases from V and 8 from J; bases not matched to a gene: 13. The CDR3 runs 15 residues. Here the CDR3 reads CASSYTQQGLGEAFF. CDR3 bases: TGTGCCAGCAGCTACACTCAACAGGGGTTAGGAGAAGCTTTCTTT.

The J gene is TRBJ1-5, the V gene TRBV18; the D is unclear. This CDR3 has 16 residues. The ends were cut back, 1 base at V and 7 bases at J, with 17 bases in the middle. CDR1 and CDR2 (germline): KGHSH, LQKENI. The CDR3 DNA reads TGTGCCAGCTCACCACGGCTTGGTAGCGGGCTGCAGCCCCAGCATTTT. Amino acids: CASSPRLGSGLQPQHF.

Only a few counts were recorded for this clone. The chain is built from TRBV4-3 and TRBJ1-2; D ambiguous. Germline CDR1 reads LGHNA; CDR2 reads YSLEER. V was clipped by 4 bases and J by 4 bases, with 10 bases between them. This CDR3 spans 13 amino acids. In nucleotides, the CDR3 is TGCGCCAGCAGCCTGAGGGTGGCCTATGGCTACACCTTC. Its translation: CASSLRVAYGYTF.

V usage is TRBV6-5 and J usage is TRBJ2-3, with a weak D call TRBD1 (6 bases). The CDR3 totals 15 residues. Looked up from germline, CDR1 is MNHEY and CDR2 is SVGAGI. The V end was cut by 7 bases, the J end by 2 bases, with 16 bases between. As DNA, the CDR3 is TGTGCCAGCATGCTGGACAGCCCTTACACAGATACGCAGTATTTT. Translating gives CASMLDSPYTDTQYF.

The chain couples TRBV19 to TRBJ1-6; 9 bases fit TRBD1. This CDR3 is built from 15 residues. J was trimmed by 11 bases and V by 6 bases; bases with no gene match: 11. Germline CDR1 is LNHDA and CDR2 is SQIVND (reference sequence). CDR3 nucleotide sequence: TGTGCCAGTAGATTCCGGACAGGGGCAGATCCACCCCTCCACTTT. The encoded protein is CASRFRTGADPPLHF. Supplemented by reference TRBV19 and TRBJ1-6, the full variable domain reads DGGITQSPKYLFRKEGQNVTLSCEQNLNHDAMYWYRQDPGQGLRLIYYSQIVNDFQKGDIAEGYSVSREKKESFPLTVTSAQKNPTAFYLCASRFRTGADPPLHFGNGTRLTVT.

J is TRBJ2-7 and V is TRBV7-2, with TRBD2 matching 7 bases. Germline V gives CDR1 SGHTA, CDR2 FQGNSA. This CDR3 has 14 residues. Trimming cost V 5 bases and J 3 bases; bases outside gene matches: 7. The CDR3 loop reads CASSPSGPLYEQYF. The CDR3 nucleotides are TGTGCCAGCAGCCCTAGCGGACCGCTCTACGAGCAGTACTTC.